The 2 T cell receptor beta chains presented below share a single source sample, sequenced in a study of blood T cell repertoires in COVID-19 (dated by TCRdb to 2018 to 2020). Library prep was done by the immunoSEQ multiplex PCR assay. The immuneACCESS repertoire file appears here via TCRdb, limited to in-frame rearrangements. These files lack a portion of the clones; in checked studies, under half of the deficit traces to unresolved V genes, and the cause of the others is not known. The sample has 490,000 or so clones on record, about 85% of them singletons. Clones ranked in the top ten supply 8% to 9.5% of the sample. Material: PBMCs or T cells enriched from blood (not recorded which). The source of these receptors is an older woman who had recovered from COVID-19.

The chain combines TRBV2 with TRBJ2-5, with TRBD2 matching over 7 bases. From germline, CDR1 is SNHLY and CDR2 FYNNEI. CDR3 size: 15 residues. V trimming: 0 bases; J trimming: 4 bases; junction bases outside the gene matches: 5. CDR3 residues: CASSEALGGGETQYF. The DNA for the CDR3 is TGTGCCAGCAGTGAAGCTTTGGGGGGGGGAGAGACCCAGTACTTC.

The table lists this clone with a few counts. Other nucleotide sequences in the sample specify the same CDR3. The chain links TRBV5-1 to TRBJ2-7; 7 bases match TRBD1. Germline loops: CDR1 SGHRS, CDR2 YFSETQ. This CDR3 has 14 amino acids. J gave up 0 bases and V 3 bases, and 3 bases lay outside the gene matches. DNA of the CDR3: TGCGCCAGCAGCTCGGCAGGGGGCTCCTACGAGCAGTACTTC. Its translation: CASSSAGGSYEQYF.